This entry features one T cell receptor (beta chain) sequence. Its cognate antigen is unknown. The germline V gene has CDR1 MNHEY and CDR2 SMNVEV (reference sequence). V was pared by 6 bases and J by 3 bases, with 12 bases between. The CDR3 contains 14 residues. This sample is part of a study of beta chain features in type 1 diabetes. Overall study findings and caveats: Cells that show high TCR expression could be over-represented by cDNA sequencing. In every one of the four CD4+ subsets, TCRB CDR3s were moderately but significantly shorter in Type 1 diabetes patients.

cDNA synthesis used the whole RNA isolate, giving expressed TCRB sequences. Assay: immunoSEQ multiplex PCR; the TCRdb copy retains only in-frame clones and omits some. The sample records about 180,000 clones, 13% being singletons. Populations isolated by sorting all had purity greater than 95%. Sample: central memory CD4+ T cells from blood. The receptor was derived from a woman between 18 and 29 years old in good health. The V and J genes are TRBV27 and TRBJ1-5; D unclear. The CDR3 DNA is TGTGCCAGCAGAACCCTAATGTCCAATCAGCCCCAGCATTTT. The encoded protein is CASRTLMSNQPQHF.